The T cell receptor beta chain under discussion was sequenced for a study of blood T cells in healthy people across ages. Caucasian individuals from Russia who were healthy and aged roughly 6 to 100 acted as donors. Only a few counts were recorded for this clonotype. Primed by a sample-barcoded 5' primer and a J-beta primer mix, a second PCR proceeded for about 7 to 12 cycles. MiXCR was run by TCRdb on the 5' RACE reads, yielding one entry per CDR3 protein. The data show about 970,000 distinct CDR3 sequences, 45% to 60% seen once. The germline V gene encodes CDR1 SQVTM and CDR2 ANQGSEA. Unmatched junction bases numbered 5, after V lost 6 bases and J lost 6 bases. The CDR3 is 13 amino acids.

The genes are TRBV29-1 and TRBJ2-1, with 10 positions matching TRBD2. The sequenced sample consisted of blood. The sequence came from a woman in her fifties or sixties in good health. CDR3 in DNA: TGCAGCGTGACCGGGACTAGCGTCAATGAGCAGTTCTTC. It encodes CSVTGTSVNEQFF.